The 32 T cell receptor beta chains below were found in one sample sequenced in a study of beta chain features in type 1 diabetes. Sequencing targeted expressed TCRB transcripts, as all isolated RNA had been reverse transcribed. The protocol was immunoSEQ multiplex PCR, while the TCRdb copy is restricted to in-frame clones and leaves out a portion. The sample gives about 160,000 clones, about 9.8% of which show up once; over 2% is in the top ten. The specimen sequenced was central memory CD4+ T cells from blood. These receptors came from a woman aged 18-29 years in good health.

This clone was counted a few times. CDR3 sequence reads: CASGDRRHTEAFF. CDR3 nucleotides: TGTGCCAGCGGGGACAGGCGCCACACTGAAGCTTTCTTT. The chain joins TRBV7-2 to TRBJ1-1; TRBD1 matches 8 bases. The CDR3 contains 13 residues. V trimming: 8 bases; J trimming: 3 bases; junction bases outside the gene matches: 5. Germline CDR1 reads SGHTA; CDR2 reads FQGNSA.

A few counts support this clone. The chain has TRBV29-1 and TRBJ2-1, with TRBD1 identical over 8 bases. Per germline, CDR1 SQVTM and CDR2 ANQGSEA. Trimming cost V 6 bases and J 8 bases; bases outside gene matches: 9. The CDR3 totals 13 residues. CDR3 residues: CSVPPAGGDEQFF. CDR3 bases: TGCAGCGTACCTCCGGCAGGGGGCGATGAGCAGTTCTTC.

The chain links TRBV6-6 to TRBJ1-1; D is uncertain. Looked up from germline, CDR1 is MNHNY and CDR2 is SVGAGI (reference sequence). The CDR3 is made up of 13 amino acids. V lost 5 bases and J lost 9, with 16 bases in between. CDR3 loop: CASSTTAAKQAFF. Here the CDR3 DNA reads TGTGCCAGCAGTACCACAGCGGCCAAGCAAGCTTTCTTT.

This chain joins TRBV6-1 and TRBJ2-1; no reliable D call. Germline V gene data show CDR1 as MNHNS and CDR2 as SASEGT. V was clipped by 4 bases and J by 7 bases, with 11 bases between them. The CDR3 spans 13 residues. As DNA, the CDR3 is TGTGCCAGCAGTGCTGCAGGAATGAATGAGCAGTTCTTC. Encoded protein: CASSAAGMNEQFF.

This CDR3 reads CASSLQAGTYQETQYF. The CDR3 DNA is TGCGCCAGCAGCTTACAAGCCGGGACATACCAAGAGACCCAGTACTTC. The rearrangement joins TRBV5-1 to TRBJ2-5, with D possibly matching TRBD1 (6 bases). Germline V gene data show CDR1 as SGHRS and CDR2 as YFSETQ. This CDR3 contains 16 residues. Trimming removed 2 bases from V and 0 bases from J, with 14 bases in between. Based on the CDR3 plus reference TRBV5-1 and TRBJ2-5, the full variable domain is KAGVTQTPRYLIKTRGQQVTLSCSPISGHRSVSWYQQTPGQGLQFLFEYFSETQRNKGNFPGRFSGRQFSNSRSEMNVSTLELGDSALYLCASSLQAGTYQETQYFGPGTRLLVL.

V usage is TRBV6-5 and J usage is TRBJ2-3; D unresolved. CDR3 length: 13 residues. Germline CDR1 and CDR2: MNHEY and SVGAGI. Trimming removed 7 bases from V and 2 bases from J, with 10 bases in between. The CDR3 nucleotides read TGTGCCAGCAAGAAGGAGTCCACAGATACGCAGTATTTT. Amino acids: CASKKESTDTQYF.

This clone came up a few times. The genes are TRBV9 and TRBJ2-1; 11 nucleotides line up with TRBD2. Germline CDR1 reads SGDLS; CDR2 reads YYNGEE. The CDR3 runs 15 residues. The ends lost 0 bases at V and 7 bases at J; junction bases unmatched: 3. In nucleotides, the CDR3 is TGTGCCAGCAGCGTAGATTCTAGCGGGAGGAATGAGCAGTTCTTC. Its translation is CASSVDSSGRNEQFF. Together with reference TRBV9 and TRBJ2-1, the CDR3 gives the full variable domain: DSGVTQTPKHLITATGQRVTLRCSPRSGDLSVYWYQQSLDQGLQFLIQYYNGEERAKGNILERFSAQQFPDLHSELNLSSLELGDSALYFCASSVDSSGRNEQFFGPGTRLTVL.

The CDR3 nucleotides read TGTGCCCTCCCAGACACGGCTAGCGGGGACGAGCAGTACTTC. As protein: CALPDTASGDEQYF. The gene calls are TRBV19 and TRBJ2-7, with 9 bases that match TRBD2. This CDR3 spans 14 amino acids. Germline CDR1 reads LNHDA; CDR2 reads SQIVND (reference sequence). V lost 11 bases, J lost 5 bases, and 13 bases stayed unmatched.

V is TRBV2 and J is TRBJ2-7; 11 nucleotides match TRBD2. The V and J ends lost 1 base and 2 bases, in that order; junction bases with no gene match: 1. Germline V gives CDR1 SNHLY, CDR2 FYNNEI. The CDR3 is 15 residues long. The CDR3 DNA sequence: TGTGCCAGCAGTGAAGGGGGACTAGCGGCCTACGAGCAGTACTTC. It yields the protein CASSEGGLAAYEQYF.

The V and J genes are TRBV19 and TRBJ1-2, with D possibly matching TRBD1 (6 bases). The CDR3 contains 17 residues. Germline V gene sequence: CDR1 LNHDA, CDR2 SQIVND (reference sequence). V was trimmed by 5 bases and J by 2 bases, leaving 21 bases between them. The CDR3 coding sequence is TGTGCCAGTAGTGTGACCTGGACAGCTCTTTCGAACTATGGCTACACCTTC. This sequence encodes CASSVTWTALSNYGYTF.

The chain combines TRBV11-2 with TRBJ2-3, with D perhaps TRBD1 (6 bases). The CDR3 loop spans 13 amino acids. Trimming took off 4 bases at V and 4 bases at J, with 9 bases between the two ends. Germline V CDR1 and CDR2: SGHAT, FQNNGV. The CDR3 region has the DNA TGTGCCAGCAGCTCACAGGGCGCAGATACGCAGTATTTT. This codes for CASSSQGADTQYF.

This clone was picked up a small number of times. V usage is TRBV6-5 and J usage is TRBJ1-5; D ambiguous. V was shortened by 5 bases and J by 15 bases, with 17 bases between the two germline ends. The V gene's germline CDR1 is MNHEY and CDR2 SVGAGI. The CDR3 is 12 residues long. The CDR3 region is CASSEGPGIRHF. CDR3 nucleotides: TGTGCCAGCAGTGAGGGTCCGGGAATAAGGCATTTT.

The rearrangement uses TRBV5-6 and TRBJ1-2; 7 positions agree with TRBD1. Germline V CDR1 and CDR2: SGHDT, YYEEEE. J was trimmed by 6 bases and V by 0 bases; bases with no gene match: 5. The CDR3 sequence is 14 residues long. The CDR3 DNA reads TGTGCCAGCAGCTTGGTCGGCAGGGGGGATGGCTACACCTTC. This sequence encodes CASSLVGRGDGYTF.

This clone appeared a few times. The V call is TRBV13, the J call TRBJ2-3, with D hard to call. Germline V gene sequence: CDR1 PRHDT, CDR2 FYEKMQ (reference sequence). The V end was cut by 4 bases, the J end by 8 bases, with 10 bases between. The CDR3 is 12 residues long. The CDR3 reads CASSSSRGTQYF. The CDR3 DNA follows: TGTGCCAGCAGCTCCTCGAGAGGTACGCAGTATTTT.

This chain uses TRBV9 with TRBJ1-5, with unresolved D. Germline loops: CDR1 SGDLS, CDR2 YYNGEE. V was pared by 6 bases and J by 4 bases, with 5 bases between. This CDR3 has 11 amino acids. CDR3 DNA sequence: TGTGCCAGCAACGGGAATCAGCCCCAGCATTTT. Translated: CASNGNQPQHF.

The CDR3 is CASSPGTGGQETQYF. The DNA of the CDR3 is TGTGCCAGCAGCCCCGGGACAGGGGGGCAAGAGACCCAGTACTTC. The chain links TRBV7-9 to TRBJ2-5, with 11 bases that match TRBD1. The germline gives CDR1 SEHNR, CDR2 FQNEAQ (reference sequence). With 5 bases clipped from V and 2 bases from J, the junction kept 4 bases outside the gene matches. The CDR3 runs to 15 residues.

This clone was detected many times. The gene calls are TRBV5-1 and TRBJ1-3; the D gene is possibly TRBD1 (6 bases). The germline V and J ends were trimmed by 2 bases and 4 bases, with 10 bases remaining between them. From germline, CDR1 is SGHRS and CDR2 YFSETQ. This CDR3 region has 14 residues. Written as DNA, the CDR3 is TGCGCCAGCAGCTTCCAGACAGGCGGAAACACCATATATTTT. This encodes CASSFQTGGNTIYF.

This clone was observed a handful of times. The genes are TRBV5-1 and TRBJ2-5, with TRBD2 as a possible D gene (6 bases). The tail of the sequence fits TRBJ2-7 better, so the J call may be wrong. The CDR3 spans 16 residues. Per germline, CDR1 SGHRS and CDR2 YFSETQ. CDR3 sequence reads: CASSLDGAGSWNEQYF. CDR3 bases: TGCGCCAGCAGCTTGGACGGGGCGGGGAGTTGGAACGAGCAGTACTTC.

The chain uses TRBV25-1 and TRBJ1-1; tentative D call: TRBD1 (5 bases). The germline V gene has CDR1 MGHDK and CDR2 SYGVNS. The CDR3 extends over 12 amino acids. The V and J ends lost 7 bases and 2 bases respectively, with 8 bases between them. The CDR3 reads CASNGGNTEAFF. The CDR3 bases are TGTGCCAGCAACGGGGGAAACACTGAAGCTTTCTTT.

V is TRBV7-2 and J is TRBJ2-5; a weak D match, TRBD1 (6 bases). Germline CDR1 SGHTA, CDR2 FQGNSA. CDR3 length: 15 residues. V lost 5 bases to trimming and J lost 1 base, with 14 bases between them. CDR3 DNA: TGTGCCAGCAGCCCTGATGGACAGCCCCAAGAGACCCAGTACTTC. Its translation is CASSPDGQPQETQYF.

This clone was seen a few times. This chain uses TRBV7-2 with TRBJ2-5, with 7 nucleotides matching TRBD2. The germline V gene encodes CDR1 SGHTA and CDR2 FQGNSA. This CDR3 spans 15 amino acids. J was trimmed by 1 base and V by 5 bases; bases with no gene match: 7. The CDR3 DNA follows: TGTGCCAGCAGCACACGAGCGGGGTTCCAAGAGACCCAGTACTTC. Translating gives CASSTRAGFQETQYF.

This clone turned up a few times. The J gene is TRBJ2-1, the V gene TRBV6-1; 12 nucleotides agree with TRBD2. J gave up 6 bases and V 10 bases, and 10 bases lay outside the gene matches. CDR3 size: 15 residues. Germline-derived CDR1 and CDR2 are MNHNS and SASEGT. The CDR3 loop reads CAIRSSGRARNEQFF. The CDR3 bases are TGTGCCATCAGGTCTAGCGGGAGGGCCCGCAATGAGCAGTTCTTC.

The chain links TRBV4-2 to TRBJ1-5; no clear D. Trimming took 2 bases from V and 2 from J, leaving 7 bases between them. The germline CDR1 and CDR2 sequences are LGHNA and YNFKEQ. The CDR3 loop spans 14 amino acids. The CDR3 reads CASSQMSGNQPQHF. CDR3 nucleotides: TGTGCCAGCAGCCAAATGAGTGGCAATCAGCCCCAGCATTTT.

This clone was picked up a small number of times. The rearrangement joins TRBV10-3 to TRBJ2-7, with 9 bases fitting TRBD2. Germline CDR1 reads ENHRY; CDR2 reads SYGVKD. This CDR3 is built from 15 residues. The junction had 10 bases not matched to a gene; V was cut back by 3 bases and J by 7 bases. The CDR3 region has the DNA TGTGCCATCAGTGACGGTAGCGGGGGACCTTGGGAGCAGTACTTC. It yields the protein CAISDGSGGPWEQYF.

This clone was counted between two and nine times. The chain combines TRBV18 with TRBJ1-4; D might be TRBD1 (5 bases). CDR3 length equals 14 residues. V was trimmed by 2 bases and J by 8 bases, leaving 12 bases between them. The germline V gene encodes CDR1 KGHSH and CDR2 LQKENI. The CDR3 DNA reads as TGTGCCAGCTCACCAGGGGGGACCGCGGAAAAACTGTTTTTT. Amino acids: CASSPGGTAEKLFF.

The V and J genes are TRBV1 and TRBJ2-1; TRBD2, the table's D call, lacks a check against the DNA. TRBV1 is a documented pseudogene. The CDR3 is 15 residues long. The CDR3 here is CTSSQGTSGVVEQFF. In nucleotides, the CDR3 is TGCACCAGCAGCCAAGGGACTAGCGGGGTTGTAGAGCAGTTCTTC.

This clone was picked up a small number of times. The gene calls are TRBV9 and TRBJ2-1, with D tentatively TRBD2 (5 bases). Per germline, CDR1 SGDLS and CDR2 YYNGEE. With 1 base removed from V and 2 bases from J, the gap between germline ends came to 10 bases. This CDR3 spans 15 amino acids. CDR3 sequence (DNA): TGTGCCAGCAGCGTAAGCGGCAATACCTACAATGAGCAGTTCTTC. Amino acid sequence: CASSVSGNTYNEQFF.

This clone showed up just a few times. V is TRBV5-1 and J is TRBJ2-3; possibly TRBD2 for D (6 bases). Trimming left V 9 bases short and J 0 bases short, with 17 bases between. CDR1 and CDR2 from the germline V gene are SGHRS and YFSETQ. This CDR3 region has 15 residues. CDR3 loop: CATSRDFYSTDTQYF. CDR3 nucleotides: TGCGCCACCTCCCGGGACTTCTATAGCACAGATACGCAGTATTTT.

The chain employs TRBV19 and TRBJ1-5; TRBD1 agrees at 8 bases. The trim removed 4 bases at V and 4 bases at J, leaving 9 bases unmatched. The CDR3 contains 16 residues. CDR1 and CDR2 (germline): LNHDA, SQIVND (reference sequence). CDR3: CASSSGWQGANQPQHF. The CDR3 bases are TGTGCCAGTAGTAGCGGCTGGCAGGGGGCGAATCAGCCCCAGCATTTT.

The chain is built from TRBV2 and TRBJ2-4; 11 bases map to TRBD2. The CDR3 has 17 residues. J lost 4 bases, V lost 2 bases, and 7 bases had no gene match. The germline V gene encodes CDR1 SNHLY and CDR2 FYNNEI. The CDR3 reads CASSERVAGGRKNIQYF. The DNA for the CDR3 is TGTGCCAGCAGTGAACGGGTAGCGGGAGGGAGGAAAAACATTCAGTACTTC. Supplemented by reference TRBV2 and TRBJ2-4, the full variable domain reads EPEVTQTPSHQVTQMGQEVILRCVPISNHLYFYWYRQILGQKVEFLVSFYNNEISEKSEIFDDQFSVERPDGSNFTLKIRSTKLEDSAMYFCASSERVAGGRKNIQYFGAGTRLSVL.

This clone was picked up many times. The rearrangement links TRBV4-1 to TRBJ2-7; TRBD2 agrees at 7 bases. The CDR3 is 15 residues long. J lost 3 bases, V lost 1 base, and 6 bases had no gene match. CDR1 is MGHRA, CDR2 YSYEKL, per germline. DNA of the CDR3: TGCGCCAGCAGCCAAGGCCTAGCGGCCTTCTACGAGCAGTACTTC. Its translation is CASSQGLAAFYEQYF.

The CDR3 DNA reads TGTGCCAGCAGTGGGACAATGAACACTGAAGCTTTCTTT. Protein product: CASSGTMNTEAFF. This chain joins TRBV6-1 and TRBJ1-1; weak D call: TRBD1 (5 bases). The germline CDR1 and CDR2 sequences are MNHNS and SASEGT. This CDR3 region has 13 residues. Deletions cut 4 bases from V and 0 bases from J, with 6 bases between.